This is a list of T cell receptor beta chains from one sample in a study of T-cell memory formation after mild COVID-19. One entry per CDR3 protein, called by TCRdb with MiXCR from the 5' RACE reads. The sample carries 400,000 to 500,000 distinct CDR3 sequences, 20% recorded once. The material sequenced was PBMCs or a T cell subset sorted from them (not recorded which). Receptor source: an adult woman who had mild COVID-19 (a few samples of this study predate the infection). Cell type and time point are not known. The CDR3 runs from the conserved cysteine through the conserved F or W. The order of the fields is CDR3 protein, CDR3 DNA, J gene, D gene, CDR3 length, V gene, clone size. The D gene is left open where the match is weak. A clone size is listed for some rows: how often the clone was seen (once, few, many), or a class if it is expanded.

cdr3_aa: CAISDSTYGYTF; cdr3_nt: TGTGCCATCAGTGACAGCACCTATGGCTACACCTTC; j_call: TRBJ1-2; d_call: .; cdr3_length: 12; v_call: TRBV10-3; clone_size: .
cdr3_aa: CASSQNYGYTF; cdr3_nt: TGTGCCAGCAGCCAAAACTATGGCTACACCTTC; j_call: TRBJ1-2; d_call: .; cdr3_length: 11; v_call: TRBV12-3/TRBV12-4; clone_size: few
cdr3_aa: CASSLNAGGRETQYF; cdr3_nt: TGCGCCAGCAGCTTGAATGCGGGAGGTCGAGAGACCCAGTACTTC; j_call: TRBJ2-5; d_call: TRBD2; cdr3_length: 15; v_call: TRBV5-1; clone_size: few
cdr3_aa: CASMDRDTYGYTF; cdr3_nt: TGTGCCAGCATGGACCGGGACACCTATGGCTACACCTTC; j_call: TRBJ1-2; d_call: .; cdr3_length: 13; v_call: TRBV6-4; clone_size: .
cdr3_aa: CATSDLGTGGETQYF; cdr3_nt: TGTGCCACCAGTGATTTGGGGACAGGCGGGGAGACCCAGTACTTC; j_call: TRBJ2-5; d_call: TRBD1; cdr3_length: 15; v_call: TRBV24-1; clone_size: many
cdr3_aa: CASPHGDRGRHEQYF; cdr3_nt: TGTGCCAGCCCCCATGGCGACAGGGGGAGGCACGAGCAGTACTTC; j_call: TRBJ2-7; d_call: TRBD1; cdr3_length: 15; v_call: TRBV12-3/TRBV12-4; clone_size: few
cdr3_aa: CSARGTSGRVATYEQYF; cdr3_nt: TGCAGTGCTAGAGGGACTAGCGGGAGGGTGGCAACCTACGAGCAGTACTTC; j_call: TRBJ2-7; d_call: TRBD2; cdr3_length: 17; v_call: TRBV20-1; clone_size: few
cdr3_aa: CASSPLQGSDTEAFF; cdr3_nt: TGCGCCAGCAGCCCTCTACAGGGGTCGGACACTGAAGCTTTCTTT; j_call: TRBJ1-1; d_call: TRBD1; cdr3_length: 15; v_call: TRBV5-1; clone_size: .
cdr3_aa: CASNPGESGYTF; cdr3_nt: TGTGCCAGCAACCCGGGGGAATCTGGCTACACCTTC; j_call: TRBJ1-2; d_call: .; cdr3_length: 12; v_call: TRBV7-9; clone_size: .
cdr3_aa: CASSQAPGPGRETQYF; cdr3_nt: TGCGCCAGCAGCCAAGCCCCCGGGCCAGGGCGGGAGACCCAGTACTTC; j_call: TRBJ2-5; d_call: .; cdr3_length: 16; v_call: TRBV4-1; clone_size: .
cdr3_aa: CASSSRRQEGSNYGYTF; cdr3_nt: TGTGCCAGCAGTTCCCGCAGACAGGAGGGGTCTAACTATGGCTACACCTTC; j_call: TRBJ1-2; d_call: .; cdr3_length: 17; v_call: TRBV6-5; clone_size: .
cdr3_aa: CASRHPGLASYNEQFF; cdr3_nt: TGTGCCAGCAGACACCCGGGACTAGCGAGCTACAATGAGCAGTTCTTC; j_call: TRBJ2-1; d_call: TRBD2; cdr3_length: 16; v_call: TRBV12-3/TRBV12-4; clone_size: few
cdr3_aa: CASSYTGGTEAFF; cdr3_nt: TGTGCCAGCAGTTATACCGGTGGCACTGAAGCTTTCTTT; j_call: TRBJ1-1; d_call: .; cdr3_length: 13; v_call: TRBV6-2/TRBV6-3; clone_size: many
cdr3_aa: CASSLDISGGNNEQFF; cdr3_nt: TGTGCCAGCAGCTTAGATATCAGCGGGGGTAACAATGAGCAGTTCTTC; j_call: TRBJ2-1; d_call: TRBD2; cdr3_length: 16; v_call: TRBV7-9; clone_size: .
cdr3_aa: CASSPIDSFYTGELFF; cdr3_nt: TGTGCCAGCAGTCCCATAGACTCGTTTTACACCGGGGAGCTGTTTTTT; j_call: TRBJ2-2; d_call: .; cdr3_length: 16; v_call: TRBV12-3/TRBV12-4; clone_size: .
cdr3_aa: CASSQDFWGGGTDTQYF; cdr3_nt: TGCGCCAGCAGCCAAGATTTTTGGGGCGGGGGCACAGATACGCAGTATTTT; j_call: TRBJ2-3; d_call: .; cdr3_length: 17; v_call: TRBV4-1; clone_size: many
cdr3_aa: CASTRQASPTDTQYF; cdr3_nt: TGTGCCAGCACCCGACAGGCGTCGCCCACAGATACGCAGTATTTT; j_call: TRBJ2-3; d_call: .; cdr3_length: 15; v_call: TRBV2; clone_size: few
cdr3_aa: CASSQDYQVGYTGELFF; cdr3_nt: TGTGCCAGCAGCCAAGATTACCAGGTCGGATACACCGGGGAGCTGTTTTTT; j_call: TRBJ2-2; d_call: .; cdr3_length: 17; v_call: TRBV4-2; clone_size: .
cdr3_aa: CSARFNRTEAFF; cdr3_nt: TGCAGTGCTAGATTCAACAGAACTGAAGCTTTCTTT; j_call: TRBJ1-1; d_call: .; cdr3_length: 12; v_call: TRBV20-1; clone_size: .
cdr3_aa: CAIRQGNTEAFF; cdr3_nt: TGTGCCATCCGACAGGGGAACACTGAAGCTTTCTTT; j_call: TRBJ1-1; d_call: TRBD1; cdr3_length: 12; v_call: TRBV10-3; clone_size: .
cdr3_aa: CASSQLHGAYEQYF; cdr3_nt: TGCGCCAGCAGCCAACTCCACGGGGCCTACGAGCAGTACTTC; j_call: TRBJ2-7; d_call: .; cdr3_length: 14; v_call: TRBV4-3; clone_size: few
cdr3_aa: CASSEGTTDTQYF; cdr3_nt: TGCGCCAGCAGCGAGGGGACCACAGATACGCAGTATTTT; j_call: TRBJ2-3; d_call: .; cdr3_length: 13; v_call: TRBV5-1; clone_size: .
cdr3_aa: CASSRSGGIQEKLFF; cdr3_nt: TGTGCCAGCAGCCGTTCGGGGGGGATCCAAGAAAAACTGTTTTTT; j_call: TRBJ1-4; d_call: .; cdr3_length: 15; v_call: TRBV7-2; clone_size: few
cdr3_aa: CASSQVPILSGANVLTF; cdr3_nt: TGTGCCAGCAGCCAGGTGCCGATACTCTCCGGGGCCAACGTCCTGACTTTC; j_call: TRBJ2-6; d_call: .; cdr3_length: 17; v_call: TRBV3-1; clone_size: few
cdr3_aa: CSVDSGTVNEQFF; cdr3_nt: TGCAGCGTTGATTCTGGGACAGTCAATGAGCAGTTCTTC; j_call: TRBJ2-1; d_call: TRBD1; cdr3_length: 13; v_call: TRBV29-1; clone_size: .
cdr3_aa: CSARHSGVTLGYTF; cdr3_nt: TGCAGTGCTAGACACTCGGGAGTAACTTTGGGCTACACCTTC; j_call: TRBJ1-2; d_call: .; cdr3_length: 14; v_call: TRBV20-1; clone_size: .
cdr3_aa: CASSWGAFTEAFF; cdr3_nt: TGCGCCAGCAGCTGGGGGGCATTCACTGAAGCTTTCTTT; j_call: TRBJ1-1; d_call: .; cdr3_length: 13; v_call: TRBV5-1; clone_size: few
cdr3_aa: CATKRKSANTGELFF; cdr3_nt: TGTGCCACCAAAAGGAAGTCCGCGAACACCGGGGAGCTGTTTTTT; j_call: TRBJ2-2; d_call: .; cdr3_length: 15; v_call: TRBV6-5; clone_size: few
cdr3_aa: CSARSDRIATEAFF; cdr3_nt: TGCAGTGCTAGGTCGGACAGGATCGCAACTGAAGCTTTCTTT; j_call: TRBJ1-1; d_call: TRBD1; cdr3_length: 14; v_call: TRBV20-1; clone_size: many
cdr3_aa: CSAPQQESRVPSYEQYF; cdr3_nt: TGCAGTGCTCCACAACAAGAGTCCAGGGTTCCGTCGTACGAGCAGTACTTC; j_call: TRBJ2-7; d_call: .; cdr3_length: 17; v_call: TRBV20-1; clone_size: few
cdr3_aa: CASSPSTFLDPAYEQYF; cdr3_nt: TGTGCCAGCAGTCCTTCGACCTTTCTGGACCCGGCGTACGAGCAGTACTTC; j_call: TRBJ2-7; d_call: .; cdr3_length: 17; v_call: TRBV12-3/TRBV12-4; clone_size: few
cdr3_aa: CASGTSGYNEQFF; cdr3_nt: TGTGCCAGCGGGACTAGCGGTTACAATGAGCAGTTCTTC; j_call: TRBJ2-1; d_call: TRBD2; cdr3_length: 13; v_call: TRBV25-1; clone_size: .
cdr3_aa: CASSLYLRGSNQPQHF; cdr3_nt: TGTGCCAGCAGCCTATACCTCAGGGGAAGCAATCAGCCCCAGCATTTT; j_call: TRBJ1-5; d_call: .; cdr3_length: 16; v_call: TRBV7-8; clone_size: few
cdr3_aa: CASRPTSGSNIQYF; cdr3_nt: TGTGCCAGCAGGCCAACTAGCGGGAGTAACATTCAGTACTTC; j_call: TRBJ2-4; d_call: TRBD2; cdr3_length: 14; v_call: TRBV7-2; clone_size: .
cdr3_aa: CASSGSTRVYNEQFF; cdr3_nt: TGTGCCAGCAGCGGCTCAACGCGTGTCTACAATGAGCAGTTCTTC; j_call: TRBJ2-1; d_call: .; cdr3_length: 15; v_call: TRBV9; clone_size: few
cdr3_aa: CASSYASGSTGELFF; cdr3_nt: TGTGCCAGCAGTTATGCTAGCGGCTCTACCGGGGAGCTGTTTTTT; j_call: TRBJ2-2; d_call: TRBD2; cdr3_length: 15; v_call: TRBV6-2/TRBV6-3; clone_size: .
cdr3_aa: CATSDPGGAETQYF; cdr3_nt: TGTGCCACCAGTGATCCAGGGGGCGCAGAGACCCAGTACTTC; j_call: TRBJ2-5; d_call: TRBD1; cdr3_length: 14; v_call: TRBV24-1; clone_size: few
cdr3_aa: CASSYTDPSSGNTIYF; cdr3_nt: TGTGCCAGCAGTTACACCGACCCGAGCTCTGGAAACACCATATATTTT; j_call: TRBJ1-3; d_call: .; cdr3_length: 16; v_call: TRBV6-5; clone_size: few
cdr3_aa: CASSQDSRVSEQYF; cdr3_nt: TGCGCCAGCAGCCAAGATTCCAGGGTCAGCGAGCAGTACTTC; j_call: TRBJ2-7; d_call: .; cdr3_length: 14; v_call: TRBV4-3; clone_size: few
cdr3_aa: CASSYGRGEQYF; cdr3_nt: TGTGCCAGCAGTTACGGTCGGGGGGAGCAGTACTTC; j_call: TRBJ2-7; d_call: .; cdr3_length: 12; v_call: TRBV6-2/TRBV6-3; clone_size: few
cdr3_aa: CASSVAGGETQYF; cdr3_nt: TGTGCCAGCAGCGTAGCGGGAGGCGAGACCCAGTACTTC; j_call: TRBJ2-5; d_call: TRBD2; cdr3_length: 13; v_call: TRBV7-9; clone_size: many
cdr3_aa: CASSIGSGNEQYF; cdr3_nt: TGTGCCAGTAGTATAGGTTCTGGGAACGAGCAGTACTTC; j_call: TRBJ2-7; d_call: .; cdr3_length: 13; v_call: TRBV19; clone_size: few
cdr3_aa: CSVDGASGANVLTF; cdr3_nt: TGCAGCGTTGATGGGGCCTCTGGGGCCAACGTTCTGACTTTC; j_call: TRBJ2-6; d_call: .; cdr3_length: 14; v_call: TRBV29-1; clone_size: few
cdr3_aa: CASSFSGTSGYNEQFF; cdr3_nt: TGTGCCAGCAGCTTCTCCGGGACTAGCGGATACAATGAGCAGTTCTTC; j_call: TRBJ2-1; d_call: TRBD2; cdr3_length: 16; v_call: TRBV7-2; clone_size: many
cdr3_aa: CASSLGGIDTGELFF; cdr3_nt: TGCGCCAGCAGCTTGGGAGGGATTGACACCGGGGAGCTGTTTTTT; j_call: TRBJ2-2; d_call: .; cdr3_length: 15; v_call: TRBV5-1; clone_size: many
cdr3_aa: CASSAATGRRHF; cdr3_nt: TGTGCCAGCAGTGCTGCGACAGGCCGCAGACACTTT; j_call: TRBJ1-6; d_call: .; cdr3_length: 12; v_call: TRBV27; clone_size: .
cdr3_aa: CASSPIRTGNTEAFF; cdr3_nt: TGTGCCAGCAGCCCGATAAGGACAGGGAACACTGAAGCTTTCTTT; j_call: TRBJ1-1; d_call: TRBD1; cdr3_length: 15; v_call: TRBV3-1; clone_size: few
cdr3_aa: CASSLGPPREQFF; cdr3_nt: TGTGCCAGCAGCTTAGGGCCCCCCAGGGAGCAGTTCTTC; j_call: TRBJ2-1; d_call: .; cdr3_length: 13; v_call: TRBV7-2; clone_size: .
cdr3_aa: CASQHNSYNSPLHF; cdr3_nt: TGCGCCAGTCAACACAACTCCTATAATTCACCCCTCCACTTT; j_call: TRBJ1-6; d_call: .; cdr3_length: 14; v_call: TRBV5-1; clone_size: .
cdr3_aa: CGGPENNEQFF; cdr3_nt: TGTGGAGGGCCGGAAAACAATGAGCAGTTCTTC; j_call: TRBJ2-1; d_call: .; cdr3_length: 11; v_call: TRBV7-9; clone_size: .
cdr3_aa: CASSEPGSYTF; cdr3_nt: TGTGCCAGCAGTGAGCCCGGTAGCTACACCTTC; j_call: TRBJ1-2; d_call: .; cdr3_length: 11; v_call: TRBV25-1; clone_size: few
cdr3_aa: CSVSQPQGSSYEQYF; cdr3_nt: TGCAGCGTTTCCCAGCCTCAGGGAAGCTCCTACGAGCAGTACTTC; j_call: TRBJ2-7; d_call: .; cdr3_length: 15; v_call: TRBV29-1; clone_size: many